The clone carrying this TCR beta chain was found a few times. This record comes from a study of blood T cell repertoires in COVID-19. At the level of the study: Sites across the United States, Italy and Spain contributed samples from acute and convalescent COVID-19. T cells, B-cell-depleted T cells, or PBMCs provided the cDNA or gDNA that served as material.

J gave up 11 bases and V 5 bases, and 15 bases lay outside the gene matches. The CDR3 is 15 amino acids. CDR1 SGHTA and CDR2 FQGNSA come from the germline V gene. As processed by the authors: Reference gene primer amplification in the assay estimated nucleated cell counts. Assay used: immunoSEQ multiplex PCR; TCRdb lists only in-frame clones, some missing. The V and J calls and clone size are taken from that table; D and trimming were inferred from the DNA. Of some 350,000 clones in the sample, nearly 90% were seen once. The chain couples TRBV7-2 to TRBJ1-3, with 7 positions matching TRBD1. The sample consisted of peripheral blood. The source is a man younger than 30 with active or convalescent COVID-19. In DNA form, the CDR3 reads TGTGCCAGCAGCCCACGTCGACAGGGAGCGAGGGCCATATATTTT. Its protein is CASSPRRQGARAIYF.